The 3 T cell receptor beta chains reported below all come from one sample, sequenced in a study of T cells after yellow fever vaccination. TCRdb used MiXCR to reprocess the 5' RACE reads, holding one entry per CDR3 protein. Here the sample spans a few hundred thousand distinct CDR3 sequences, over 4% being singletons. This material consisted of PBMCs, taken 5 days after the yellow fever booster vaccination. These receptors all stem from a man in his late teens or twenties who received the YFV17D yellow fever vaccine.

This clonotype occurred a few times. The chain combines TRBV20-1 with TRBJ1-4, with TRBD1 as a possible D gene (5 bases). V was pared by 5 bases and J by 1 base, with 11 bases between. Germline assignment: CDR1 DFQATT and CDR2 SNEGSKA (reference sequence). This CDR3 is built from 14 residues. Here the CDR3 reads CSAPSGVTNEKLFF. The CDR3 region has the DNA TGCAGTGCTCCGTCGGGGGTAACTAATGAAAAACTGTTTTTT.

This clonotype was detected many times. This chain joins TRBV13 and TRBJ2-3, with D unclear. Germline-derived CDR1 and CDR2 are PRHDT and FYEKMQ (reference sequence). The CDR3 sequence is 13 residues long. V shed 3 bases and J shed 2 bases, with 6 bases lying between them. CDR3 DNA sequence: TGTGCCAGCAGCTTTCAAATCACAGATACGCAGTATTTT. Residues: CASSFQITDTQYF.

This chain joins TRBV5-1 and TRBJ2-7, with a weak D call TRBD2 (5 bases). Trimming pared 8 bases from V and 2 bases from J, leaving 20 bases between. Germline V gene lookup returns CDR1 SGHRS and CDR2 YFSETQ. This CDR3 contains 15 residues. As DNA, the CDR3 is TGCGCCAGATACCTCACGGGGTCTGGGGCCTACGAGCAGTACGTC. It encodes CARYLTGSGAYEQYV.